This TCR beta chain was identified in a study of CD8+ T cells in alopecia areata. Notes on the study in general: Numerous clones, expanded in lesions, remained in scalp and blood during tofacitinib. Because one nonresponder was included, the link of baseline CD8+ expansion to response is considered uncertain.

RNA, once extracted, was reverse transcribed into cDNA for use as the sequencing template. Libraries were prepared by immunoSEQ multiplex PCR; TCRdb keeps only in-frame clonotypes and omits some of them. The repertoire consists of over 100,000 clones, with under 60% occurring once and the leading ten covering 12%. Indicated treatment: oral pan-JAK inhibitor, 5-10 mg twice daily. Alopecia areata patients provided lesional scalp punch biopsies and peripheral blood, both collected for the study. This clone was detected only a few times. Its antigen remains unknown. The same CDR3 also results from other DNA sequences found in this sample. From germline, CDR1 is MGHRA and CDR2 YSYEKL. There are 13 residues in the CDR3. V gave up 1 base and J gave up 3 bases, with 3 bases separating them.

The chain carries TRBV4-1 and TRBJ2-2; no definite D call. The clonotype was recovered from a human donor with alopecia areata. The sequencing here drew on CD8+ T cells sorted from blood, taken at week 24, from a patient treated with tofacitinib. Here the CDR3 reads CASSQVDTGELFF. The CDR3 DNA is TGCGCCAGCAGCCAAGTGGACACCGGGGAGCTGTTTTTT.